This T cell receptor (beta chain) appears in the sequencing data of a study of blood T cell repertoires in COVID-19. Looked up from germline, CDR1 is LNHDA and CDR2 is SQIVND (reference sequence). V gave up 7 bases and J gave up 3 bases; unmatched junction bases: 6. The CDR3 loop spans 15 amino acids. Using immunoSEQ multiplex PCR, the repertoire was profiled, and TCRdb retains in-frame clones only, with some absent. The sample records 320,000 or so clones, roughly 90% being singletons. Assignment of participants to cohorts was predicated upon participant-reported clinical history. This clonotype was obtained from a man between 60 and 75 years old who had recovered from COVID-19. V usage is TRBV19 and J usage is TRBJ2-7; 13 nucleotides agree with TRBD2. Sequenced sample: PBMCs or T cells enriched from blood (not recorded which). The CDR3 here is CASTRLAGGFYEQYF. The DNA for the CDR3 is TGTGCCAGTACCCGACTAGCGGGAGGATTCTACGAGCAGTACTTC.